Listed here are 25 T cell receptor beta chains from one sample, sequenced in a study of PD-L1 blockade in urothelial cancer. Only in-frame clones appear in the TCRdb table, and some are missing; sequencing was by immunoSEQ multiplex PCR. This sample has tens of thousands of clones; roughly 89% occur once, and the top ten carry 9% to 9.5%. Time point specified: pretreatment peripheral blood. This material consisted of PBMCs, taken around atezolizumab (anti-PD-L1) treatment. The receptors shown here come from a woman between 70 and 85 years old with urothelial cancer.

The CDR3 DNA reads TGCGCCAGCAGCTTGACTAGCGGGGGTAGCACAGATACGCAGTATTTT. It codes for CASSLTSGGSTDTQYF. The chain has TRBV5-1 and TRBJ2-3, with 11 bases lining up with TRBD2. Trimming took 1 base from V and 0 from J; bases not matched to a gene: 1. The CDR3 sequence is 16 residues long. In germline, CDR1 is SGHRS, CDR2 YFSETQ.

In this sample, this clone turned up a few times. The chain is built from TRBV9 and TRBJ2-3; 8 bases align to TRBD2. Trimming took 4 bases from V and 8 from J; bases not matched to a gene: 9. CDR3 size: 14 residues. The germline CDR1 and CDR2 sequences are SGDLS and YYNGEE. The DNA of the CDR3 is TGTGCCAGCAGCTTACTAGCGGCAGACGTTACGCAGTATTTT. Translation: CASSLLAADVTQYF.

The chain recombines TRBV5-1 with TRBJ2-7, with TRBD1 matching over 9 bases. Trimming removed 0 bases from V and 0 bases from J; junction bases left unmatched: 7. The CDR3 runs 17 residues. Germline V lookup: CDR1 SGHRS, CDR2 YFSETQ. The CDR3 here is CASSLDLDRGFSYEQYF. In DNA form, the CDR3 reads TGCGCCAGCAGCTTGGATTTGGACAGGGGCTTCTCCTACGAGCAGTACTTC.

The rearrangement links TRBV7-9 to TRBJ2-7; 9 nucleotides align to TRBD2. The germline gives CDR1 SEHNR, CDR2 FQNEAQ (reference sequence). V shed 4 bases, J shed 4 bases, and the junction held 14 bases outside the gene matches. This CDR3 contains 17 residues. In nucleotides, the CDR3 is TGTGCCAGCAGCTCCAGAATGGGCGGGAGGGCCACATACGAGCAGTACTTC. This encodes CASSSRMGGRATYEQYF.

The chain joins TRBV5-8 to TRBJ2-7; 8 bases line up with TRBD2. The CDR3 runs 15 residues. Germline V gene lookup returns CDR1 SGHTS and CDR2 YDEGEE. V was clipped by 1 base and J by 1 base; unmatched bases: 4. CDR3 in DNA: TGTGCCAGCAGCTTGAGACTAGCGACGTCCTACGAGCAGTACTTC. Its protein is CASSLRLATSYEQYF.

The chain joins TRBV28 to TRBJ2-5, with a possible D match to TRBD2 (5 bases). Germline loops: CDR1 MDHEN, CDR2 SYDVKM. The CDR3 consists of 16 residues. Trimming pared 1 base from V and 4 bases from J, leaving 16 bases between. This chain's CDR3 is CASSLSPAGQIETQYF. As DNA, the CDR3 is TGTGCCAGCAGTTTATCCCCGGCGGGCCAGATAGAGACCCAGTACTTC.

The chain combines TRBV5-1 with TRBJ2-3; TRBD1 aligns across 7 bases. CDR1 and CDR2 (germline): SGHRS, YFSETQ. This CDR3 has 14 residues. With 4 bases clipped from V and 2 bases from J, the junction kept 4 bases outside the gene matches. The CDR3 DNA reads TGCGCCAGCAGCCTACAGGGGTCCACAGATACGCAGTATTTT. Translating it yields CASSLQGSTDTQYF.

This sequence joins TRBV6-1 and TRBJ2-3; 9 nucleotides align to TRBD2. Unmatched junction bases numbered 0, after V lost 1 base and J lost 4 bases. This CDR3 has 14 amino acids. Germline V gene data show CDR1 as MNHNS and CDR2 as SASEGT. CDR3 sequence: CASSEGGGADTQYF. The CDR3 DNA follows: TGTGCCAGCAGTGAAGGCGGGGGGGCAGATACGCAGTATTTT.

V usage is TRBV10-3 and J usage is TRBJ2-1; TRBD2 matches at 7 bases. The CDR3 runs 15 residues. V gave up 2 bases and J gave up 2 bases; unmatched junction bases: 3. Germline assignment: CDR1 ENHRY and CDR2 SYGVKD. CDR3 loop: CAISEGTKTYNEQFF. CDR3 bases: TGTGCCATCAGTGAGGGGACTAAAACCTACAATGAGCAGTTCTTC.

This chain uses TRBV6-4 with TRBJ2-7; 8 nucleotides agree with TRBD2. The CDR3 is 15 amino acids. J lost 2 bases, V lost 4 bases, and 7 bases had no gene match. CDR1 MRHNA and CDR2 SNTAGT come from the germline V gene. The CDR3 reads CASSAGAGDPYEQYF. Written as DNA, the CDR3 is TGTGCCAGCAGTGCTGGAGCGGGAGACCCCTACGAGCAGTACTTC.

The chain is built from TRBV5-1 and TRBJ1-6; D is unresolved. This CDR3 has 12 residues. CDR1 and CDR2 (germline): SGHRS, YFSETQ. V was shortened by 0 bases and J by 13 bases, with 8 bases between the two germline ends. CDR3 sequence reads: CASSLGSGPLHF. CDR3 nucleotide sequence: TGCGCCAGCAGCTTGGGGTCCGGGCCCCTCCACTTT. Filled out from reference TRBV5-1 and TRBJ1-6, the complete variable domain reads KAGVTQTPRYLIKTRGQQVTLSCSPISGHRSVSWYQQTPGQGLQFLFEYFSETQRNKGNFPGRFSGRQFSNSRSEMNVSTLELGDSALYLCASSLGSGPLHFGNGTRLTVT.

The J gene is TRBJ2-7, the V gene TRBV10-1; D is perhaps TRBD2 (6 bases). V lost 0 bases and J 3 bases, leaving 9 bases between the germline ends. Germline V gene lookup returns CDR1 WNHNN and CDR2 SYGVQD (reference sequence). The CDR3 has 14 residues. The CDR3 region has the DNA TGCGCCAGCAGTGAGTCCGGGAGTCTCTACGAGCAGTACTTC. Its protein product is CASSESGSLYEQYF.

V usage is TRBV5-1 and J usage is TRBJ1-2; tentatively, D is TRBD1 (6 bases). The CDR3 contains 14 residues. The V end was cut by 1 base, the J end by 2 bases, with 9 bases between. The germline V gene encodes CDR1 SGHRS and CDR2 YFSETQ. The CDR3: CASSLPGQNYGYTF. CDR3 DNA sequence: TGCGCCAGCAGCTTGCCCGGACAGAACTATGGCTACACCTTC.

The table lists this clone with a count of one. J is TRBJ1-1 and V is TRBV7-9, with D tentatively TRBD1 (5 bases). The CDR3 length is 13 residues. The V and J ends lost 1 base and 8 bases respectively, with 11 bases between them. Germline V CDR1 and CDR2: SEHNR, FQNEAQ (reference sequence). The CDR3 coding sequence is TGTGCCAGCAGCTTAGGAACAGGCCGGGAAGCTTTCTTT. As protein: CASSLGTGREAFF. The full variable domain, its missing parts supplied by reference TRBV7-9 and TRBJ1-1, is DTGVSQNPRHKITKRGQNVTFRCDPISEHNRLYWYRQTLGQGPEFLTYFQNEAQLEKSRLLSDRFSAERPKGSFSTLEIQRTEQGDSAMYLCASSLGTGREAFFGQGTRLTVV.

This clone appeared a single time. V usage is TRBV11-1 and J usage is TRBJ2-7, with TRBD1 matching over 10 bases. Germline V gene lookup returns CDR1 SGHAT and CDR2 FQDESV (reference sequence). CDR3 length: 15 residues. The V segment lost 4 bases and the J segment 5 bases; nucleotides outside the gene matches: 8. The CDR3 protein is CASSWGQGYRDEQYF. The DNA of the CDR3 is TGTGCCAGCAGCTGGGGACAGGGGTACAGGGACGAGCAGTACTTC.

This chain links TRBV15 with TRBJ2-7, with TRBD1 matching over 9 bases. The CDR3 has 14 residues. Germline assignment: CDR1 LNHNV and CDR2 YYDKDF (reference sequence). The J segment lost 3 bases and the V segment lost 5 bases, leaving 5 bases of the junction unmatched. The CDR3 DNA reads TGTGCCACCAGCCCACGGGGACAGGGCTACGAGCAGTACTTC. Encoded protein: CATSPRGQGYEQYF. Variable domain in full (rest from reference TRBV15 and TRBJ2-7): DAMVIQNPRYQVTQFGKPVTLSCSQTLNHNVMYWYQQKSSQAPKLLFHYYDKDFNNEADTPDNFQSRRPNTSFCFLDIRSPGLGDTAMYLCATSPRGQGYEQYFGPGTRLTVT.

The rearrangement uses TRBV11-1 and TRBJ2-1; 14 bases match TRBD2. V lost 5 bases to trimming and J lost 9 bases; unmatched junction nucleotides: 9. Germline V CDR1 and CDR2: SGHAT, FQDESV (reference sequence). CDR3 length equals 16 residues. CDR3 DNA sequence: TGTGCCAGCAGCCGATTGGGACTAGCGGGAGATCGTGAGCAGTTCTTC. This codes for CASSRLGLAGDREQFF. Complete variable domain (other parts from reference TRBV11-1 and TRBJ2-1): EAEVAQSPRYKITEKSQAVAFWCDPISGHATLYWYRQILGQGPELLVQFQDESVVDDSQLPKDRFSAERLKGVDSTLKIQPAELGDSAMYLCASSRLGLAGDREQFFGPGTRLTVL.

This sequence joins TRBV4-3 and TRBJ2-3; D remains ambiguous. Trimming cost V 1 base and J 0 bases, with 8 bases left between them. Germline CDR1 is LGHNA and CDR2 is YSLEER. This CDR3 has 15 amino acids. This chain's CDR3 is CASSQGILSTDTQYF. In DNA form, the CDR3 reads TGCGCCAGCAGCCAAGGCATTCTAAGCACAGATACGCAGTATTTT.

The V call is TRBV29-1, the J call TRBJ2-5; 9 bases are shared with TRBD1. This CDR3 has 14 residues. Germline V gives CDR1 SQVTM, CDR2 ANQGSEA. Trimming took 2 bases from V and 4 from J; bases not matched to a gene: 5. The CDR3 region is CSVETTGGTETQYF. The DNA of the CDR3 is TGCAGCGTTGAAACAACAGGGGGCACAGAGACCCAGTACTTC.

The chain combines TRBV4-1 with TRBJ1-5; the match to TRBD1 covers 12 bases. CDR1 and CDR2 from the germline V gene are MGHRA and YSYEKL. The CDR3 runs to 19 residues. V lost 2 bases, J lost 6 bases, and 14 bases stayed unmatched. The chain's CDR3 is CASSQSRGPGQGAFQPQHF. CDR3 bases: TGCGCCAGCAGCCAATCAAGGGGCCCGGGACAGGGGGCCTTTCAGCCCCAGCATTTT.

The chain recombines TRBV11-1 with TRBJ2-1; 10 bases are shared with TRBD1. Germline V CDR1 and CDR2: SGHAT, FQDESV (reference sequence). V lost 5 bases, J lost 8 bases, and 6 bases stayed unmatched. The CDR3 is made up of 14 amino acids. The DNA of the CDR3 is TGTGCCAGCAGCATAACCGGGACAGGGGATGAGCAGTTCTTC. Residues: CASSITGTGDEQFF.

The CDR3 region has the DNA TGTGCCAGCAGCCAACTAGCCGGACAGGGTGAGCAGTTCTTC. It yields the protein CASSQLAGQGEQFF. The rearrangement joins TRBV11-3 to TRBJ2-1, with 8 positions matching TRBD1. The V gene end was trimmed by 5 bases and the J gene end by 9 bases; junction bases not matched to a gene: 9. CDR1 is SGHNT, CDR2 YENEEA, per germline. The CDR3 has 14 amino acids. The whole variable domain, filled in from reference TRBV11-3 and TRBJ2-1, reads EAGVVQSPRYKIIEKKQPVAFWCNPISGHNTLYWYLQNLGQGPELLIRYENEEAVDDSQLPKDRFSAERLKGVDSTLKIQPAELGDSAVYLCASSQLAGQGEQFFGPGTRLTVL.

V is TRBV7-2 and J is TRBJ2-7; 9 nucleotides line up with TRBD2. V was pared by 1 base and J by 7 bases, with 8 bases of the junction left unmatched. CDR3 length equals 15 residues. Germline V gene lookup returns CDR1 SGHTA and CDR2 FQGNSA. CDR3: CASSLGAGGGMEQYF. The CDR3 DNA reads TGTGCCAGCAGCTTAGGGGCGGGAGGGGGTATGGAGCAGTACTTC.

The V gene is TRBV6-1, the J gene TRBJ1-4; D gene unclear. The CDR3 has 14 amino acids. V was clipped by 5 bases and J by 0 bases, with 7 bases between them. Per the germline V gene, CDR1 is MNHNS and CDR2 is SASEGT. The CDR3 DNA sequence: TGTGCCAGCAGTTTTTTCGCAACTAATGAAAAACTGTTTTTT. Encoded protein: CASSFFATNEKLFF.

The rearrangement links TRBV18 to TRBJ1-5; 8 bases are shared with TRBD1. The CDR3 is 15 residues long. The V gene end was trimmed by 6 bases and the J gene end by 9 bases; junction bases not matched to a gene: 13. Germline V gives CDR1 KGHSH, CDR2 LQKENI. The CDR3 spells CASSDGQGLGGPQHF. The CDR3 bases are TGTGCCAGCTCGGACGGACAGGGCCTGGGGGGGCCCCAGCATTTT.